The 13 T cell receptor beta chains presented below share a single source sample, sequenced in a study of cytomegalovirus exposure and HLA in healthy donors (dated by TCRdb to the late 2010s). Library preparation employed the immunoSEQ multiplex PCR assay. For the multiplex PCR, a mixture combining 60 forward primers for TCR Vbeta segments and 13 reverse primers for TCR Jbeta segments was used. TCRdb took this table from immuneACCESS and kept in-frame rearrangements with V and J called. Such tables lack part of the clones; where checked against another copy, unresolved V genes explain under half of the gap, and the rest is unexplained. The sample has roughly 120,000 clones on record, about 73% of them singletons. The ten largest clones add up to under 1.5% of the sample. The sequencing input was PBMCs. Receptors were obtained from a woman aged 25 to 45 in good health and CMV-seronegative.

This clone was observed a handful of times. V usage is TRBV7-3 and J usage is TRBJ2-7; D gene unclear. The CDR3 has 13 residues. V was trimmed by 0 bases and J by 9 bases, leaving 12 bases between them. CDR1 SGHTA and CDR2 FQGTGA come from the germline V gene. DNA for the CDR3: TGTGCCAGCAGCTTAACGGTCGGTTCCGGGCAGTACTTC. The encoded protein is CASSLTVGSGQYF.

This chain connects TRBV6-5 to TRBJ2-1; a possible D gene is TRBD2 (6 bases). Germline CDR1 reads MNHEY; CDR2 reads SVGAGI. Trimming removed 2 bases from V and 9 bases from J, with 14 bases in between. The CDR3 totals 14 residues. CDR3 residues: CASSYNLAAGEQFF. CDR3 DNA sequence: TGTGCCAGCAGTTACAACTTAGCAGCGGGTGAGCAGTTCTTC.

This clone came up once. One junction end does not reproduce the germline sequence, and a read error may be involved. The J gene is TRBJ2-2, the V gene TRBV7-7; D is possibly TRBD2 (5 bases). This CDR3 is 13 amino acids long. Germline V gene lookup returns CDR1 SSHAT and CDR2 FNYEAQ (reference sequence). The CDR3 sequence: CASSRVGSRELFF. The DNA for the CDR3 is TGTGCTAGCAGCCGTGTAGGGAGCCGGGAGCTGTTTTTT.

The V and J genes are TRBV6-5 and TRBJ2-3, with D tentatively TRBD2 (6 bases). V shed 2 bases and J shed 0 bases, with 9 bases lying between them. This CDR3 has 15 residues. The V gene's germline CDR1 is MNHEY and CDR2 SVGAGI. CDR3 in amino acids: CASSYLGLSTDTQYF. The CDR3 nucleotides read TGTGCCAGCAGTTACCTGGGACTCAGCACAGATACGCAGTATTTT.

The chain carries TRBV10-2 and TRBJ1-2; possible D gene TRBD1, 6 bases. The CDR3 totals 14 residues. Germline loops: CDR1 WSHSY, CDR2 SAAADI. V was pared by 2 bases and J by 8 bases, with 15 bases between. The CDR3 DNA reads TGCGCCAGCAGTGAGCAACAGGGTCTAACGGGCTACACCTTC. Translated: CASSEQQGLTGYTF.

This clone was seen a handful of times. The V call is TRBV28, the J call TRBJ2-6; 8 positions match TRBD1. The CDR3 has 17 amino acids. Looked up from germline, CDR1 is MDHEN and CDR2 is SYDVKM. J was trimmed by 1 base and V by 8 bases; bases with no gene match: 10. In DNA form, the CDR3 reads TGTGCCAGCCGCCAGGACAGGGATTTTTCTGGGGCCAACGTCCTGACTTTC. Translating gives CASRQDRDFSGANVLTF. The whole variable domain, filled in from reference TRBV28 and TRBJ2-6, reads DVKVTQSSRYLVKRTGEKVFLECVQDMDHENMFWYRQDPGLGLRLIYFSYDVKMKEKGDIPEGYSVSREKKERFSLILESASTNQTSMYLCASRQDRDFSGANVLTFGAGSRLTVL.

As DNA, the CDR3 is TGTGCCAGCAGCTTAGAGGACAGGCGCACAGATACGCAGTATTTT. Translating gives CASSLEDRRTDTQYF. The chain links TRBV7-8 to TRBJ2-3, with 7 nucleotides matching TRBD1. V shed 1 base, J shed 1 base, and the junction held 2 bases outside the gene matches. The CDR3 is 15 amino acids. CDR1 and CDR2 from the germline V gene are SGHVS and FQNEAQ.

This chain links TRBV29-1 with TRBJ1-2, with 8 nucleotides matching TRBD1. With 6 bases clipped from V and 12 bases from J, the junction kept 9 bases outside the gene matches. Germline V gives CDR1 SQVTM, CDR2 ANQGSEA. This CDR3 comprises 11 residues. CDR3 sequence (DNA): TGCAGCGTATCCGACAGGGGCCCTGACACCTTC. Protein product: CSVSDRGPDTF.

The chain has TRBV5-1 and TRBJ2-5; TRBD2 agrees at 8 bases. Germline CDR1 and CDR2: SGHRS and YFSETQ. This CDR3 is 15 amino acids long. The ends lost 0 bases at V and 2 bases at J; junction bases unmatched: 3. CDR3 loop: CASSLGPGGQETQYF. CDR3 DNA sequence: TGCGCCAGCAGCTTGGGGCCGGGGGGGCAAGAGACCCAGTACTTC.

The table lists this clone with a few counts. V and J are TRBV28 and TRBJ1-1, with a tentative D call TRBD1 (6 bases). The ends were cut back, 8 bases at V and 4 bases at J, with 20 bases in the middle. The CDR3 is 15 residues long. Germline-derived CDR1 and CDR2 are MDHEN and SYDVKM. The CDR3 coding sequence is TGTGCCAGCGGAGGGGGGGGGTCCCGAATCACTGAAGCTTTCTTT. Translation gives CASGGGGSRITEAFF.

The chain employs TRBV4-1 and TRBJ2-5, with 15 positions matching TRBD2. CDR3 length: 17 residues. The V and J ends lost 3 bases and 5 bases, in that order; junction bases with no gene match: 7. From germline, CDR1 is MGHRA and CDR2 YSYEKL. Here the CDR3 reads CASSQGGLAGGVETQYF. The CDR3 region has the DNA TGCGCCAGCAGCCAGGGTGGACTAGCGGGGGGGGTTGAGACCCAGTACTTC.

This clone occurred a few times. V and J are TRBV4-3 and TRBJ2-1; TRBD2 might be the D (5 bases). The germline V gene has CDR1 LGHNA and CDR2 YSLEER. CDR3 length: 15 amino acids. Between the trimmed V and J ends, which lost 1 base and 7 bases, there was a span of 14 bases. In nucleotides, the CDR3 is TGCGCCAGCAGCCAAGTGGACCCGGGGTGGAATGAGCAGTTCTTC. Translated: CASSQVDPGWNEQFF.

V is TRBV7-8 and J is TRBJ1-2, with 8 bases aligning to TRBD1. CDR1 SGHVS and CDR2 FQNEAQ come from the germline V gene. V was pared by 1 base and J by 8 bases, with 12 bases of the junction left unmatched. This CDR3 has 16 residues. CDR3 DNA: TGTGCCAGCAGCTTAGAAGGGTTGGGACAGGCTCGCGGCTACACCTTC. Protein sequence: CASSLEGLGQARGYTF.